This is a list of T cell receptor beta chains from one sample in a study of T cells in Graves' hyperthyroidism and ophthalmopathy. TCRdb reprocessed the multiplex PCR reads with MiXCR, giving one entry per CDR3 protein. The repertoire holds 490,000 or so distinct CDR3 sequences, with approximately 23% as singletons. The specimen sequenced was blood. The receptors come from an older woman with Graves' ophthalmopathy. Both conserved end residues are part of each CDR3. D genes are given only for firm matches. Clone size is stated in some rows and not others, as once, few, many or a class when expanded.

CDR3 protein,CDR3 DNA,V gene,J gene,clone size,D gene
CASRLPTRSDEQYF,TGTGCCAGCAGACTCCCGACCCGGTCAGACGAGCAGTACTTC,TRBV6-1,TRBJ2-7,.,.
CASSLTGGATEAFF,TGTGCCAGCAGCCTAACCGGGGGCGCGACTGAAGCTTTCTTT,TRBV14,TRBJ1-1,.,.
CASSRLDEQYF,TGTGCCAGCAGCCGTTTGGACGAGCAGTACTTC,TRBV3-1,TRBJ2-7,few,.
CASSEVSEEQYF,TGTGCCAGCAGTGAAGTTAGTGAGGAGCAGTACTTC,TRBV6-1,TRBJ2-7,.,.
CASSLTTGGGINEQFF,TGTGCCAGCAGCCTGACGACAGGGGGCGGTATCAATGAGCAGTTCTTC,TRBV9,TRBJ2-1,few,TRBD1
CASERTGYGYTF,TGTGCCAGCGAACGAACCGGGTACGGCTACACCTTC,TRBV6-2/TRBV6-3,TRBJ1-2,.,.
CASSVAEGNADTQYF,TGTGCCAGCAGTGTAGCGGAGGGGAACGCAGATACGCAGTATTTT,TRBV2,TRBJ2-3,many,.
CATSRESSGSYNEQFF,TGTGCCACCAGCAGAGAGTCTAGCGGGTCCTACAATGAGCAGTTCTTC,TRBV15,TRBJ2-1,few,TRBD2
CASSQFSKETQYF,TGTGCCAGCAGCCAATTTTCCAAAGAGACCCAGTACTTC,TRBV3-1,TRBJ2-5,many,.
CASGTGIYSGNTIYF,TGCGCCAGCGGAACAGGGATTTACTCTGGAAACACCATATATTTT,TRBV10-2,TRBJ1-3,.,.
CATSDPTGAYEQFF,TGTGCCACCAGTGACCCCACGGGGGCTTATGAGCAGTTCTTC,TRBV24-1,TRBJ2-1,few,.
CSAVLALSSYEQYF,TGCAGCGCGGTACTAGCGCTCAGCTCCTACGAGCAGTACTTC,TRBV29-1,TRBJ2-7,few,TRBD2
CSAAGGAGAAFF,TGCAGTGCTGCAGGGGGCGCCGGTGCAGCTTTCTTT,TRBV20-1,TRBJ1-1,once,TRBD1
CASSLAGTSGRGDTQYF,TGTGCCAGCAGCTTAGCGGGGACTAGCGGGAGAGGGGATACGCAGTATTTT,TRBV7-2,TRBJ2-3,few,TRBD2
CASSVAGTYEQYF,TGTGCCAGTAGTGTTGCAGGAACCTACGAGCAGTACTTC,TRBV19,TRBJ2-7,.,.
CASSPRQVTYEQYF,TGTGCCAGCAGCCCCAGACAGGTTACCTACGAGCAGTACTTC,TRBV7-2,TRBJ2-7,.,.
CASSIGSSRSEQYF,TGCGCCAGCAGCATAGGGTCCAGTAGGTCCGAGCAGTACTTC,TRBV5-1,TRBJ2-7,.,.
CASSLISTRNTEAFF,TGTGCCAGCAGTTTAATATCGACGAGGAACACTGAAGCTTTCTTT,TRBV27,TRBJ1-1,many,.
CSANSGRSNEQFF,TGCAGTGCTAATAGCGGGAGATCCAATGAGCAGTTCTTC,TRBV20-1,TRBJ2-1,.,TRBD2
CASSPLTENTGELFF,TGCGCCAGCAGCCCCCTGACAGAGAACACCGGGGAGCTGTTTTTT,TRBV4-3,TRBJ2-2,once,.
CASRRQITGVTYNEQFF,TGTGCCAGTAGGCGTCAGATTACAGGGGTCACCTACAATGAGCAGTTCTTC,TRBV19,TRBJ2-1,.,TRBD1
CASSYWGLQETQYF,TGTGCCAGCAGTTACTGGGGGCTCCAAGAGACCCAGTACTTC,TRBV6-2/TRBV6-3,TRBJ2-5,.,.
CASSLQLQGLTGGQPQHF,TGTGCCAGCAGTCTCCAATTACAGGGTCTGACCGGGGGACAGCCCCAGCATTTT,TRBV28,TRBJ1-5,many,.
CASSEGTGLQPQHF,TGTGCCAGCAGCGAGGGGACAGGGCTTCAGCCCCAGCATTTT,TRBV9,TRBJ1-5,.,TRBD1
CASSFLTGLSTSGANVLTF,TGTGCCAGCAGCTTCCTGACAGGGTTGTCCACCTCTGGGGCCAACGTCCTGACTTTC,TRBV7-9,TRBJ2-6,.,TRBD1
CASRGGSRNTQYF,TGTGCCAGCAGGGGGGGGAGCCGGAATACGCAGTATTTT,TRBV6-1,TRBJ2-3,few,TRBD2
CASSLGAGGLGEQFF,TGTGCCAGCAGCTTAGGAGCGGGAGGGCTTGGTGAGCAGTTCTTC,TRBV7-8,TRBJ2-1,many,TRBD2
CASSLDGGAQYF,TGTGCCAGCAGCTTAGATGGCGGGGCGCAGTATTTT,TRBV7-2,TRBJ2-3,.,.
CSAKKGLAGAVGTDTQYF,TGCAGTGCCAAGAAGGGACTAGCGGGAGCGGTGGGCACAGATACGCAGTATTTT,TRBV20-1,TRBJ2-3,many,TRBD2
CAWIGGTEAFF,TGTGCCTGGATTGGGGGTACTGAAGCTTTCTTT,TRBV30,TRBJ1-1,few,.
CASSLALDREQYF,TGCGCCAGCAGCTTGGCCCTGGACAGGGAGCAGTACTTC,TRBV5-1,TRBJ2-7,many,TRBD1
CAWSGGGGNQPQHF,TGTGCCTGGAGCGGGGGAGGGGGCAATCAGCCCCAGCATTTT,TRBV30,TRBJ1-5,few,.
CASKRSVSYEQYF,TGTGCCAGCAAGAGGTCGGTATCCTACGAGCAGTACTTC,TRBV6-1,TRBJ2-7,few,.